This is a list of T cell receptor beta chains from one sample in a study of T cell repertoires in cytomegalovirus infection. Via MiXCR, TCRdb re-called the reads, giving one row per CDR3 protein. The data hold hundreds of thousands of distinct CDR3 sequences, with under 55% observed a single time. These receptors' targets are unknown. The sample was cultured PBMCs, taken from culture after CMV antigen stimulation. These receptors originate from a human donor in good health (CMV status not recorded). Some clones in this sample may be carry-over from other donors' samples. CDR3s include the opening cysteine and the closing phenylalanine or tryptophan. D genes are given only for firm matches. Not every row has a clone size; where given, it reads once, few, many or a size class.

clone size,J gene,D gene,V gene,CDR3 protein,CDR3 DNA
-,TRBJ1-5,TRBD1,TRBV12-3/TRBV12-4,CASSSTGGGNQPQHF,TGTGCCAGCAGCTCCACAGGGGGCGGCAATCAGCCCCAGCATTTT
few,TRBJ1-2,-,TRBV7-8,CASSLVGGSYYGYTF,TGTGCCAGCAGCTTAGTGGGAGGGAGCTACTATGGCTACACCTTC
-,TRBJ2-7,TRBD1,TRBV20-1,CSARDRSGEQYF,TGCAGTGCTCGGGACAGGTCCGGCGAGCAGTACTTC
-,TRBJ2-7,TRBD2,TRBV19,CASSIGTSGYNEQYF,TGTGCCAGTAGTATAGGGACTAGCGGGTACAACGAGCAGTACTTC
-,TRBJ2-2,-,TRBV12-5,CASGLSTGPNTGELFF,TGTGCTAGTGGTTTGTCGACGGGTCCGAACACCGGGGAGCTGTTTTTT
few,TRBJ1-1,-,TRBV11-2,CASSSLRRGNTEAFF,TGTGCCAGCAGCTCACTTCGGCGGGGGAACACTGAAGCTTTCTTT
-,TRBJ2-5,TRBD1,TRBV30,CAWSPGTGEQETQYF,TGTGCCTGGAGTCCAGGGACAGGGGAACAAGAGACCCAGTACTTC
few,TRBJ2-4,TRBD1,TRBV6-2/TRBV6-3,CASRGGLSGRIQYF,TGTGCCAGCAGAGGGGGCCTCAGTGGACGCATTCAGTACTTC
few,TRBJ1-1,-,TRBV4-2,CASSQEWLGSEAFF,TGTGCCAGCAGCCAAGAATGGCTGGGGTCTGAAGCTTTCTTT
-,TRBJ2-5,TRBD2,TRBV5-1,CASNVTGTSRRIGTQYF,TGCGCCAGCAACGTGACCGGGACTAGCCGGAGGATAGGGACCCAGTACTTC
once,TRBJ1-5,-,TRBV6-1,CASTRQGNQPQHF,TGTGCCAGCACTCGACAGGGCAATCAGCCCCAGCATTTT
-,TRBJ2-5,-,TRBV7-9,CASTRLLQETQYF,TGTGCCAGCACCCGGTTACTCCAAGAGACCCAGTACTTC
-,TRBJ1-5,-,TRBV18,CASSPDRRGAPQHF,TGTGCCAGCTCACCAGACAGGCGCGGGGCGCCCCAGCATTTT
once,TRBJ2-1,-,TRBV4-1,CASSQGGGNKNEQFF,TGCGCCAGCAGCCAAGGAGGGGGGAATAAAAACGAGCAGTTCTTC
-,TRBJ1-1,-,TRBV6-2/TRBV6-3,CASSYSTGMNTEAFF,TGTGCCAGCAGTTACTCGACGGGAATGAACACTGAAGCTTTCTTT
-,TRBJ2-2,TRBD1,TRBV2,CASNRQGNTGELFF,TGTGCCAGCAATCGACAGGGAAACACCGGGGAGCTGTTTTTT
-,TRBJ1-3,-,TRBV12-3/TRBV12-4,CASSSTGTGIVNTIYF,TGTGCCAGCAGTTCCACCGGGACCGGCATAGTAAACACCATATATTTT
-,TRBJ2-1,TRBD2,TRBV20-1,CSAGLAGRSYNEQFF,TGCAGTGCTGGACTAGCGGGACGCTCCTACAATGAGCAGTTCTTC
few,TRBJ2-5,TRBD2,TRBV4-2,CASSQDHSGGVQETQYF,TGTGCCAGCAGCCAAGATCATAGCGGGGGTGTTCAAGAGACCCAGTACTTC
-,TRBJ2-1,TRBD2,TRBV12-3/TRBV12-4,CASGEGIPDGEQFF,TGTGCCAGCGGGGAGGGGATCCCCGATGGTGAGCAGTTCTTC
-,TRBJ1-3,-,TRBV12-3/TRBV12-4,CASSFRDTIYF,TGTGCCAGCAGTTTCCGAGACACCATATATTTT
-,TRBJ2-7,-,TRBV6-1,CASSPRVEYEQYF,TGTGCCAGCTCCCCTCGTGTTGAGTACGAGCAGTACTTC
few,TRBJ1-1,-,TRBV7-6,CASSWGTGRGNTEAFF,TGTGCCAGCAGCTGGGGGACGGGGCGGGGGAACACTGAAGCTTTCTTT
-,TRBJ2-7,TRBD2,TRBV6-6,CASSGGLAGGNTYEQYF,TGTGCCAGCAGTGGCGGACTAGCGGGAGGGAACACCTACGAGCAGTACTTC
-,TRBJ1-2,-,TRBV28,CASSGPGQNYGYTF,TGTGCCAGCAGCGGGCCAGGACAGAACTATGGCTACACCTTC
-,TRBJ2-3,TRBD2,TRBV10-3,CAISKASSGPSTDTQYF,TGTGCCATCAGTAAAGCTTCTAGCGGGCCGAGCACAGATACGCAGTATTTT
-,TRBJ1-2,-,TRBV5-4,CASSLAYSGPYGYTF,TGTGCCAGCAGCTTGGCATATTCAGGGCCCTATGGCTACACCTTC
-,TRBJ2-3,-,TRBV5-1,CASSFAGTSTDTQYF,TGCGCCAGCAGCTTTGCGGGGACTAGCACAGATACGCAGTATTTT
-,TRBJ1-1,TRBD1,TRBV20-1,CSAWDSFIKMNTEAFF,TGCAGTGCTTGGGACAGTTTCATCAAGATGAACACTGAAGCTTTCTTT
-,TRBJ2-5,TRBD2,TRBV7-2,CASSAGTTATQYF,TGTGCCAGCAGCGCCGGGACTACCGCGACCCAGTACTTC
few,TRBJ2-2,TRBD1,TRBV28,CASSPGDRNTGELFF,TGTGCCAGCAGCCCTGGGGACAGAAATACCGGGGAGCTGTTTTTT
-,TRBJ2-2,-,TRBV19,CASSIDAGEYTGELFF,TGTGCCAGTAGTATAGATGCTGGAGAGTACACCGGGGAGCTGTTTTTT
few,TRBJ2-7,TRBD2,TRBV6-2/TRBV6-3,CASSYSTSGTREQYF,TGTGCCAGCAGTTACTCGACTAGCGGTACGAGAGAGCAGTACTTC
-,TRBJ1-4,-,TRBV27,CASSLGGYNEKLFF,TGTGCCAGCAGTCTGGGGGGGTATAATGAAAAACTGTTTTTT
few,TRBJ1-2,-,TRBV28,CASRTDYYGYTF,TGTGCCAGCAGGACAGATTACTATGGCTACACCTTC
once,TRBJ2-5,-,TRBV2,CARTPLGGSQYF,TGTGCCAGAACCCCTTTGGGCGGTTCCCAGTACTTC
-,TRBJ1-2,TRBD1,TRBV25-1,CASSEGTGQGGFGYGYTF,TGTGCCAGCAGTGAGGGGACGGGACAGGGTGGATTCGGCTATGGCTACACCTTC
-,TRBJ1-5,-,TRBV7-6,CASSSRLGDNQPQHF,TGTGCCAGCAGCTCCAGGTTGGGGGATAATCAGCCCCAGCATTTT
few,TRBJ2-1,-,TRBV10-3,CAISEPRAGAYNEQFF,TGTGCCATCAGTGAACCCCGCGCAGGTGCCTACAATGAGCAGTTCTTC
-,TRBJ2-4,-,TRBV19,CASARQGDAAKNIQYF,TGTGCCAGTGCCCGCCAGGGCGACGCGGCCAAAAACATTCAGTACTTC